What follows are 26 T cell receptor beta chains derived from one specimen sequenced in a study of shared T cell receptors in the human thymus. Assay: immunoSEQ multiplex PCR; the TCRdb copy retains only in-frame clones and omits some. Here the sample spans around 340,000 clones, 85% to 95% being singletons. The sample comprised thymocytes. The receptor source for this set is a human donor.

This clone came up once. The chain is built from TRBV2 and TRBJ2-2; the D is unclear. CDR1 and CDR2 from the germline V gene are SNHLY and FYNNEI. This CDR3 is 14 amino acids long. Trimming took 4 bases from V and 0 from J, leaving 6 bases between them. CDR3 in DNA: TGTGCCAGCAGTGCAGGAACGAACACCGGGGAGCTGTTTTTT. Translated, it gives CASSAGTNTGELFF. Combining the CDR3 with reference TRBV2 and TRBJ2-2 gives the whole variable domain EPEVTQTPSHQVTQMGQEVILRCVPISNHLYFYWYRQILGQKVEFLVSFYNNEISEKSEIFDDQFSVERPDGSNFTLKIRSTKLEDSAMYFCASSAGTNTGELFFGEGSRLTVL.

The gene calls are TRBV7-9 and TRBJ1-3; D unresolved. V was clipped by 2 bases and J by 4 bases, with 6 bases between them. The CDR3 is made up of 13 amino acids. The germline gives CDR1 SEHNR, CDR2 FQNEAQ (reference sequence). The CDR3 reads CASSLCWGNTIYF. DNA of the CDR3: TGTGCCAGCAGCTTATGTTGGGGAAACACCATATATTTT.

CDR3 loop: CAMVASGRLGEQFF. In DNA form, the CDR3 reads TGTGCGATGGTGGCTAGCGGGAGGCTAGGTGAGCAGTTCTTC. The genes are TRBV30 and TRBJ2-1, with 11 bases that match TRBD2. Germline V gives CDR1 GTSNPN, CDR2 SVGIG (reference sequence). This CDR3 region has 14 residues.

The rearrangement uses TRBV11-1 and TRBJ2-7; either TRBD1 or TRBD2 may fit D (5 bases each). The V end lost 5 bases, the J end lost 2 bases, and 19 bases lay between the germline ends. The CDR3 loop spans 16 amino acids. Germline V gene sequence: CDR1 SGHAT, CDR2 FQDESV (reference sequence). The CDR3 spells CASSDSPPRETYEQYF. DNA for the CDR3: TGTGCCAGCAGCGACTCGCCCCCCAGGGAGACCTACGAGCAGTACTTC.

This chain connects TRBV6-1 to TRBJ2-7; no firm D call. CDR1 is MNHNS, CDR2 SASEGT, per germline. This CDR3 contains 14 residues. V lost 6 bases, J lost 0 bases, and 12 bases lay in between. The CDR3 DNA reads TGTGCCAGCAGACGAACTGGCTTCTCCTACGAGCAGTACTTC. Its protein is CASRRTGFSYEQYF.

V and J are TRBV7-9 and TRBJ2-7, with 10 bases aligning to TRBD1. This CDR3 comprises 15 residues. Germline V gives CDR1 SEHNR, CDR2 FQNEAQ (reference sequence). The trim removed 1 base at V and 2 bases at J, leaving 2 bases unmatched. CDR3 nucleotides: TGTGCCAGCAGCTTAGAGGGACAGGGGACCTACGAGCAGTACTTC. Residues: CASSLEGQGTYEQYF. The full variable domain, its missing parts supplied by reference TRBV7-9 and TRBJ2-7, is DTGVSQNPRHKITKRGQNVTFRCDPISEHNRLYWYRQTLGQGPEFLTYFQNEAQLEKSRLLSDRFSAERPKGSFSTLEIQRTEQGDSAMYLCASSLEGQGTYEQYFGPGTRLTVT.

The genes are TRBV7-8 and TRBJ1-1; 9 nucleotides match TRBD1. The germline gives CDR1 SGHVS, CDR2 FQNEAQ. V gave up 4 bases and J gave up 9 bases; unmatched junction bases: 3. The CDR3 runs to 12 residues. The CDR3 loop reads CASSSGTGKAFF. CDR3 bases: TGTGCCAGCAGCTCTGGGACAGGGAAAGCTTTCTTT.

The chain uses TRBV28 and TRBJ1-4; 8 bases fit TRBD1. The CDR3 runs 15 residues. Germline CDR1 and CDR2: MDHEN and SYDVKM. The V segment lost 3 bases and the J segment 6 bases; nucleotides outside the gene matches: 6. The CDR3, as DNA: TGTGCCAGCAGTTTCCCCGGACAGGGACATGAAAAACTGTTTTTT. Its protein product is CASSFPGQGHEKLFF.

The chain links TRBV27 to TRBJ1-1; no clear D gene. The germline V and J ends were trimmed by 0 bases and 1 base, with 6 bases remaining between them. The CDR3 loop spans 14 amino acids. Germline assignment: CDR1 MNHEY and CDR2 SMNVEV (reference sequence). The CDR3 DNA reads as TGTGCCAGCAGTTTATCGAAACGGAACACTGAAGCTTTCTTT. This gives the protein CASSLSKRNTEAFF.

This chain connects TRBV18 to TRBJ2-1, with D unresolved. The CDR3 is made up of 16 amino acids. The V gene lost 1 base and the J gene lost 4 bases, with 14 bases spanning the gap. Germline V CDR1 and CDR2: KGHSH, LQKENI. The CDR3 region has the DNA TGTGCCAGCTCACCACAGACGGAGAGATGGTACAATGAGCAGTTCTTC. Amino acid sequence: CASSPQTERWYNEQFF.

The V gene is TRBV28, the J gene TRBJ1-1; D is unclear. V was trimmed by 5 bases and J by 2 bases, leaving 9 bases between them. The germline V gene has CDR1 MDHEN and CDR2 SYDVKM. This CDR3 is built from 13 residues. CDR3 nucleotides: TGTGCCAGCAGTCTCGGATATAACACTGAAGCTTTCTTT. This gives the protein CASSLGYNTEAFF.

The chain couples TRBV28 to TRBJ1-1; 7 nucleotides line up with TRBD1. Trimming cost V 0 bases and J 0 bases; bases outside gene matches: 7. CDR1 and CDR2 (germline): MDHEN, SYDVKM. This CDR3 has 17 amino acids. CDR3 residues: CASSLWTGSGMNTEAFF. CDR3 DNA sequence: TGTGCCAGCAGTTTATGGACAGGGTCAGGGATGAACACTGAAGCTTTCTTT.

The J gene is TRBJ1-4, the V gene TRBV6-1, with D possibly TRBD1 on 5 matching bases. The V end was cut by 3 bases, the J end by 6 bases, with 17 bases between. CDR3 size: 16 residues. Germline loops: CDR1 MNHNS, CDR2 SASEGT. The chain's CDR3 is CASSDSRPGAYEKLFF. In nucleotides, the CDR3 is TGTGCCAGCAGTGATTCTAGGCCCGGGGCGTATGAAAAACTGTTTTTT.

This chain uses TRBV6-5 with TRBJ1-5, with D possibly TRBD1 on 6 matching bases. Germline CDR1 is MNHEY and CDR2 is SVGAGI. V lost 2 bases, J lost 4 bases, and 12 bases lay in between. This CDR3 spans 15 amino acids. CDR3 DNA: TGTGCCAGCAGTTACCACCAGGGACATAATCAGCCCCAGCATTTT. Translated, it gives CASSYHQGHNQPQHF.

The chain recombines TRBV30 with TRBJ2-1; TRBD2 matches 10 bases. The V and J ends lost 0 bases and 8 bases, in that order; junction bases with no gene match: 10. The CDR3 is 16 residues long. CDR1 is GTSNPN, CDR2 SVGIG, per germline (reference sequence). The chain's CDR3 is CAWSVPRLAGDDEQFF. The CDR3, as DNA: TGTGCCTGGAGTGTACCGCGGCTAGCGGGAGACGATGAGCAGTTCTTC. The full variable domain, with the rest looked up from reference TRBV30 and TRBJ2-1, is SQTIHQWPATLVQPVGSPLSLECTVEGTSNPNLYWYRQAAGRGLQLLFYSVGIGQISSEVPQNLSASRPQDRQFILSSKKLLLSDSGFYLCAWSVPRLAGDDEQFFGPGTRLTVL.

This chain links TRBV7-6 with TRBJ1-4; D not certain. Trimming shortened V by 5 bases and J by 0 bases, and 22 bases separated the two germline ends. Looked up from germline, CDR1 is SGHVS and CDR2 is FNYEAQ. CDR3 length equals 19 residues. CDR3 residues: CASSRVGGSDFPTNEKLFF. In DNA, the CDR3 is TGTGCCAGCAGCCGTGTGGGAGGTTCCGACTTTCCAACTAATGAAAAACTGTTTTTT.

J is TRBJ1-2 and V is TRBV11-2; D remains ambiguous. This CDR3 comprises 13 residues. Germline V gene lookup returns CDR1 SGHAT and CDR2 FQNNGV. The V gene lost 2 bases and the J gene lost 4 bases, with 8 bases spanning the gap. CDR3 protein: CASSLLLGYGYTF. The DNA for the CDR3 is TGTGCCAGCAGCTTATTGCTCGGCTATGGCTACACCTTC.

The chain uses TRBV28 and TRBJ1-5; possibly TRBD1 for D (6 bases). The CDR3 runs to 13 residues. Trimming took 5 bases from V and 6 from J, leaving 11 bases between them. Germline CDR1 reads MDHEN; CDR2 reads SYDVKM. The CDR3 region has the DNA TGTGCCAGCAGTCGGATCAGGGGTCAGCCCCAGCATTTT. The encoded protein is CASSRIRGQPQHF.

The chain employs TRBV27 and TRBJ1-2; a possible D gene is TRBD1 (5 bases). This CDR3 is built from 13 residues. Germline CDR1 is MNHEY and CDR2 is SMNVEV (reference sequence). V was trimmed by 4 bases and J by 2 bases, leaving 8 bases between them. This chain's CDR3 is CASSSSGNYGYTF. The CDR3 coding sequence is TGTGCCAGCAGTTCATCAGGGAACTATGGCTACACCTTC.

This chain uses TRBV7-9 with TRBJ1-1, with D possibly TRBD1 on 5 matching bases. CDR3 size: 12 residues. Trimming pared 5 bases from V and 5 bases from J, leaving 9 bases between. From germline, CDR1 is SEHNR and CDR2 FQNEAQ (reference sequence). CDR3 sequence (DNA): TGTGCCAGCAGCCCGGGACCAACTGAAGCTTTCTTT. Translating it yields CASSPGPTEAFF.

The chain recombines TRBV28 with TRBJ2-2, with 10 bases fitting TRBD2. V shed 11 bases and J 6 bases; nucleotides not matched to a gene: 0. From germline, CDR1 is MDHEN and CDR2 SYDVKM. The CDR3 is 11 residues long. Here the CDR3 reads CALAGAGELFF. CDR3 DNA: TGTGCCCTAGCGGGAGCCGGGGAGCTGTTTTTT.

The rearrangement uses TRBV23-1 and TRBJ2-1; D is uncertain. TRBV23-1 is noted as an ORF with a role that remains uncertain. This CDR3 has 10 amino acids. The V and J ends lost 5 bases and 9 bases respectively, with 5 bases between them. Written as DNA, the CDR3 is TGCGCCAGCAGTGCGGCTGAGCAGTTCTTC. Protein: CASSAAEQFF.

V is TRBV4-1 and J is TRBJ2-5; maybe TRBD1 (5 bases). The germline V gene encodes CDR1 MGHRA and CDR2 YSYEKL. The CDR3 spans 16 residues. V was trimmed by 3 bases and J by 4 bases, leaving 18 bases between them. The CDR3 DNA reads as TGCGCCAGCAGCCAGGACGACAGCCACTCCGGAGAGACCCAGTACTTC. It translates to CASSQDDSHSGETQYF.

This clone has only one observation. The V call is TRBV27, the J call TRBJ1-1; D unclear. CDR3 size: 14 residues. The ends were cut back, 5 bases at V and 11 bases at J, with 21 bases in the middle. Germline V gene lookup returns CDR1 MNHEY and CDR2 SMNVEV (reference sequence). The CDR3 here is CASSPLFWALWAFF. In nucleotides, the CDR3 is TGTGCCAGCAGTCCACTGTTCTGGGCCCTTTGGGCTTTCTTT.

This chain uses TRBV2 with TRBJ1-5; TRBD1 aligns across 8 bases. After removal of 7 bases from V and 5 bases from J, the junction contained 13 bases not matched to a gene. Germline CDR1 reads SNHLY; CDR2 reads FYNNEI. The CDR3 is 16 residues long. CDR3 in DNA: TGTGCCAGCACCGGGACAGGAGAGACCATCTATCAGCCCCAGCATTTT. Translating it yields CASTGTGETIYQPQHF.

The chain uses TRBV2 and TRBJ2-7, with D perhaps given as TRBD1 or TRBD2 (5 bases each). CDR3 length: 14 amino acids. Germline lookup yields CDR1 SNHLY and CDR2 FYNNEI. V shed 6 bases and J shed 2 bases, with 14 bases lying between them. CDR3 DNA: TGTGCCAGCAGCCCCGGGACGCCTACCTACGAGCAGTACTTC. This codes for CASSPGTPTYEQYF.